A single sample is the source of the 30 T cell receptor beta chains below, sequenced in a study of blood T cell repertoires in COVID-19. Here immunoSEQ multiplex PCR was the method, and the copy in TCRdb shows in-frame clones only, minus some. The sample contains 60,000 or so clones, 80% to 85% of which appear only once. The sample comprised peripheral blood. The receptors here all came from a man aged 30 to 39 with COVID-19, enrolled during active disease.

The gene calls are TRBV6-1 and TRBJ1-4; TRBD1 matches 7 bases. Germline-derived CDR1 and CDR2 are MNHNS and SASEGT. V shed 0 bases and J 7 bases; nucleotides not matched to a gene: 2. The CDR3 runs to 14 residues. The CDR3 here is CASSEAQGFEKLFF. The CDR3 DNA reads TGTGCCAGCAGTGAAGCACAGGGGTTTGAAAAACTGTTTTTT.

The V and J genes are TRBV19 and TRBJ1-5; 9 nucleotides align to TRBD1. Trimming took 7 bases from V and 5 from J; bases not matched to a gene: 12. Germline lookup yields CDR1 LNHDA and CDR2 SQIVND (reference sequence). The CDR3 sequence is 16 residues long. The CDR3 DNA reads as TGTGCCAGTACAACTCCGGGACAGGGACCGGATCAGCCCCAGCATTTT. It codes for CASTTPGQGPDQPQHF.

The chain has TRBV11-1 and TRBJ2-3; 10 nucleotides line up with TRBD2. V dropped 5 bases and J dropped 3; count of bases not matched to a gene: 8. From germline, CDR1 is SGHAT and CDR2 FQDESV (reference sequence). This CDR3 has 16 residues. The CDR3 protein is CASSTTEAGGTDTQYF. The CDR3 DNA is TGTGCCAGCAGCACAACCGAAGCGGGGGGGACAGATACGCAGTATTTT.

In this sample, this clone turned up once. The chain joins TRBV6-5 to TRBJ2-2, with D possibly matching TRBD1 (6 bases). The CDR3 is 13 residues long. Germline V CDR1 and CDR2: MNHEY, SVGAGI. Trimming cost V 4 bases and J 5 bases, with 8 bases left between them. The DNA of the CDR3 is TGTGCCAGCAGTTCCCAGGGGACCGGGGAGCTGTTTTTT. It is translated as CASSSQGTGELFF.

The rearrangement joins TRBV12-5 to TRBJ1-5; TRBD1 agrees at 11 bases. Unmatched junction bases numbered 10, after V lost 4 bases and J lost 2 bases. The CDR3 sequence is 18 residues long. CDR1 and CDR2 (germline): LGHNT, FRNRAP. CDR3 sequence reads: CASGSGTGGLDGNQPQHF. CDR3 sequence (DNA): TGTGCTAGTGGTTCCGGGACAGGGGGGCTAGATGGCAATCAGCCCCAGCATTTT.

This sequence joins TRBV5-5 and TRBJ2-3, with TRBD1 matching 10 bases. Losses at the gene ends were 2 bases for V and 2 bases for J; bases not matched to a gene: 5. In germline, CDR1 is SGHKS, CDR2 YYEKEE (reference sequence). CDR3 length: 16 amino acids. The CDR3 reads CASSFWTGGDTDTQYF. The CDR3 nucleotides read TGTGCCAGCAGCTTCTGGACAGGGGGTGACACAGATACGCAGTATTTT.

V and J are TRBV30 and TRBJ2-7, with D perhaps matching TRBD2 (5 bases). The CDR3 is 15 residues long. Trimming took off 0 bases at V and 5 bases at J, with 17 bases between the two ends. CDR1 GTSNPN and CDR2 SVGIG come from the germline V gene (reference sequence). CDR3 nucleotides: TGTGCCTGGAGTGTAGGATTGGGTCTCGGGAACGAGCAGTACTTC. Its protein is CAWSVGLGLGNEQYF.

The genes are TRBV11-2 and TRBJ2-7; possibly TRBD2 for D (5 bases). The germline CDR1 and CDR2 sequences are SGHAT and FQNNGV. The V end lost 2 bases, the J end lost 0 bases, and 17 bases lay between the germline ends. CDR3 length: 17 amino acids. CDR3 nucleotide sequence: TGTGCCAGCAGCTTAACTGGGAGCCAAGTAAACTCCTACGAGCAGTACTTC. Protein sequence: CASSLTGSQVNSYEQYF.

V usage is TRBV15 and J usage is TRBJ1-6; TRBD1 matches at 7 bases. V was pared by 0 bases and J by 10 bases, with 6 bases of the junction left unmatched. This CDR3 is 15 amino acids long. Germline values: CDR1 LNHNV, CDR2 YYDKDF (reference sequence). CDR3 sequence (DNA): TGTGCCACCAGCAGAGATTTCGAGGGGGCATCACCCCTCCACTTT. It specifies CATSRDFEGASPLHF.

This clone was counted only a few times. This sequence joins TRBV11-2 and TRBJ1-1; D might be TRBD1 (6 bases). The V gene lost 1 base and the J gene lost 4 bases, with 13 bases spanning the gap. The germline gives CDR1 SGHAT, CDR2 FQNNGV. This CDR3 has 15 amino acids. The CDR3 protein is CASSLGPGVVTEAFF. The CDR3 DNA follows: TGTGCCAGCAGCTTAGGACCAGGGGTGGTCACTGAAGCTTTCTTT. The whole variable domain, remainder taken from reference TRBV11-2 and TRBJ1-1, is EAGVAQSPRYKIIEKRQSVAFWCNPISGHATLYWYQQILGQGPKLLIQFQNNGVVDDSQLPKDRFSAERLKGVDSTLKIQPAKLEDSAVYLCASSLGPGVVTEAFFGQGTRLTVV.

The CDR3 region has the DNA TGCGCCAGCAGACCGGAGCTGAGGGCAGATACGCAGTATTTT. It is translated as CASRPELRADTQYF. V usage is TRBV5-1 and J usage is TRBJ2-3; tentative D call: TRBD2 (5 bases). V lost 5 bases and J lost 4, with 14 bases in between. There are 14 residues in the CDR3. CDR1 SGHRS and CDR2 YFSETQ come from the germline V gene.

With respect to this clone: One end of the junction does not line up with germline, which may come from a read error. The rearrangement joins TRBV30 to TRBJ1-2; 10 bases match TRBD1. Per germline, CDR1 GTSNPN and CDR2 SVGIG (reference sequence). The CDR3 length is 13 residues. This CDR3 reads CAWSWGTGDGYTF. CDR3 nucleotide sequence: TGTGCCTGGAGTTGGGGGACAGGGGATGGATACACCTTC.

This clone was picked up a small number of times. The V gene is TRBV19, the J gene TRBJ1-5, with a possible D match to TRBD1 (5 bases). Trimming took off 8 bases at V and 6 bases at J, with 8 bases between the two ends. CDR1 and CDR2 (germline): LNHDA, SQIVND (reference sequence). The CDR3 totals 11 residues. Here the CDR3 reads CASGGGQPQHF. Here the CDR3 DNA reads TGTGCCAGTGGGGGGGGTCAGCCCCAGCATTTT.

The V call is TRBV6-5, the J call TRBJ1-6; D gene unclear. Trimming removed 5 bases at V and 12 bases at J, with 17 bases between. Germline V gene sequence: CDR1 MNHEY, CDR2 SVGAGI. This CDR3 contains 14 residues. The CDR3 loop reads CASSRQVGYGPLHF. The CDR3 bases are TGTGCCAGCAGTAGGCAGGTGGGCTATGGACCCCTCCACTTT.

This sequence joins TRBV6-5 and TRBJ1-2; TRBD1 matches 9 bases. Per germline, CDR1 MNHEY and CDR2 SVGAGI. V trimming: 7 bases; J trimming: 8 bases; junction bases outside the gene matches: 11. The CDR3 extends over 14 amino acids. CDR3 DNA: TGTGCCAGCAAGTACAACACAGGGGGCGGGGGCTACACCTTC. Protein product: CASKYNTGGGGYTF.

The CDR3 is CASSPREGHSGNTIYF. CDR3 in DNA: TGTGCCAGCTCCCCCCGGGAGGGACACTCTGGAAACACCATATATTTT. V gene TRBV18 combines with J gene TRBJ1-3; D is perhaps TRBD1 (6 bases). The germline V gene has CDR1 KGHSH and CDR2 LQKENI. There are 16 residues in the CDR3. V lost 6 bases and J lost 0, with 15 bases in between.

The chain uses TRBV5-1 and TRBJ1-1; 8 positions match TRBD1. CDR1 is SGHRS, CDR2 YFSETQ, per germline. V lost 0 bases and J lost 6; bases outside the gene matches: 10. CDR3 length: 16 amino acids. The CDR3 loop is CASSLVPGGEGAEAFF. For the CDR3, the DNA is TGCGCCAGCAGCTTGGTACCAGGGGGCGAGGGTGCTGAAGCTTTCTTT.

This chain joins TRBV5-1 and TRBJ1-6; possible D gene TRBD1, 6 bases. CDR1 is SGHRS and CDR2 is YFSETQ in the germline V gene. V was clipped by 4 bases and J by 10 bases, with 18 bases between them. CDR3 length equals 15 residues. CDR3 sequence (DNA): TGCGCCAGCAGCCGAACGGGGGGCTGGCGGTCACCCCTCCACTTT. This sequence encodes CASSRTGGWRSPLHF.

This chain uses TRBV28 with TRBJ1-2; 8 bases are a match to TRBD1. The CDR3 is 16 amino acids. The germline gives CDR1 MDHEN, CDR2 SYDVKM. Trimming cost V 4 bases and J 5 bases; bases outside gene matches: 12. The CDR3 reads CASSSRPQGARYGYTF. CDR3 DNA: TGTGCCAGCAGTTCCCGCCCGCAGGGGGCGCGTTATGGCTACACCTTC.

This clone was recorded a few times. The chain couples TRBV5-4 to TRBJ1-2; 7 bases match TRBD1. With 4 bases clipped from V and 3 bases from J, the junction kept 9 bases outside the gene matches. CDR3 length equals 15 residues. Germline V lookup: CDR1 SGHNT, CDR2 YYREEE (reference sequence). CDR3 amino acids: CASSPDRALDYGYTF. CDR3 DNA sequence: TGTGCCAGCAGCCCAGACAGGGCGCTCGACTATGGCTACACCTTC.

The CDR3 protein is CASSQEGGPGGANVLTF. The CDR3 region has the DNA TGCGCCAGCAGCCAAGAGGGGGGTCCCGGTGGGGCCAACGTCCTGACTTTC. The chain joins TRBV4-3 to TRBJ2-6, with D possibly matching TRBD2 (6 bases). The V gene lost 0 bases and the J gene lost 3 bases, with 12 bases spanning the gap. This CDR3 is built from 17 residues. Per germline, CDR1 LGHNA and CDR2 YSLEER.

In DNA form, the CDR3 reads TGCAGCGTTGCAGGGGATAATCAGCCCCAGCATTTT. The encoded protein is CSVAGDNQPQHF. The V and J genes are TRBV29-1 and TRBJ1-5; D perhaps matches TRBD1 (6 bases). V lost 4 bases and J 4 bases, leaving 8 bases between the germline ends. This CDR3 comprises 12 residues. Germline CDR1 is SQVTM and CDR2 is ANQGSEA. Full variable domain (remainder filled in from reference TRBV29-1 and TRBJ1-5): SAVISQKPSRDICQRGTSLTIQCQVDSQVTMMFWYRQQPGQSLTLIATANQGSEATYESGFVIDKFPISRPNLTFSTLTVSNMSPEDSSIYLCSVAGDNQPQHFGDGTRLSIL.

The V and J genes are TRBV2 and TRBJ2-1, with 12 bases aligning to TRBD2. V lost 6 bases, J lost 10 bases, and 7 bases stayed unmatched. The V gene's germline CDR1 is SNHLY and CDR2 FYNNEI. CDR3 size: 14 residues. In DNA form, the CDR3 reads TGTGCCAGCAGCATTGGGACTAGCGGGTCCGAGCAGTTCTTC. Translation gives CASSIGTSGSEQFF.

The chain uses TRBV13 and TRBJ2-4; the match to TRBD2 covers 14 bases. V dropped 4 bases and J dropped 7; count of bases not matched to a gene: 3. The CDR3 consists of 15 residues. Per the germline V gene, CDR1 is PRHDT and CDR2 is FYEKMQ (reference sequence). DNA of the CDR3: TGTGCCAGCAGCTCCCGGACTAGCGGGAGGAACATTCAGTACTTC. It is translated as CASSSRTSGRNIQYF.

V is TRBV4-1 and J is TRBJ1-5; unclear D gene. The CDR3 is 16 amino acids. Germline-derived CDR1 and CDR2 are MGHRA and YSYEKL. Between the trimmed V and J ends, which lost 1 base and 1 base, there was a span of 11 bases. CDR3 sequence: CASSQVVGQSNQPQHF. The CDR3 DNA sequence: TGCGCCAGCAGCCAAGTAGTGGGCCAAAGCAATCAGCCCCAGCATTTT.

This clone showed up just a few times. V and J are TRBV18 and TRBJ1-1; 7 bases agree with TRBD1. The CDR3 spans 15 residues. CDR1 is KGHSH, CDR2 LQKENI, per germline. V lost 5 bases, J lost 0 bases, and 6 bases stayed unmatched. The CDR3 bases are TGTGCCAGCTCAGGACAGGCGCGGGTGAACACTGAAGCTTTCTTT. As protein: CASSGQARVNTEAFF.

In this sample, this clone turned up a few times. The chain employs TRBV6-2 or TRBV6-3 and TRBJ2-5; D is tentatively TRBD1 or TRBD2 (7 bases each). CDR1 and CDR2 from the germline V gene are MNHEY and SVGEGT. CDR3 length: 13 amino acids. The V gene lost 6 bases and the J gene lost 4 bases, with 12 bases spanning the gap. The CDR3: CASSRGGRETQYF. CDR3 DNA: TGTGCCAGCAGCAGGGGGGGCCGAGAGACCCAGTACTTC.

The chain recombines TRBV3-1 (or the pseudogene TRBV3-2) with TRBJ1-3; 9 bases are a match to TRBD1. The germline V gene has CDR1 LGHDT and CDR2 YNNKEL (reference sequence). The CDR3 is 19 amino acids. V trimming: 0 bases; J trimming: 4 bases; junction bases outside the gene matches: 13. CDR3 residues: CASSQDVVGTGYSGNTIYF. Here the CDR3 DNA reads TGTGCCAGCAGCCAAGATGTTGTGGGGACAGGGTATAGCGGAAACACCATATATTTT.

This chain connects TRBV29-1 to TRBJ2-7, with 7 bases lining up with TRBD2. Trimming took 5 bases from V and 4 from J; bases not matched to a gene: 17. Germline V gene data show CDR1 as SQVTM and CDR2 as ANQGSEA. This CDR3 is 16 amino acids long. The CDR3 protein is CSVRGSAGTKTYEQYF. DNA of the CDR3: TGCAGCGTTCGGGGATCGGCGGGGACTAAAACATACGAGCAGTACTTC.

V and J are TRBV5-6 and TRBJ2-5; the D gene is possibly TRBD1 (6 bases). Trimming cost V 0 bases and J 3 bases, with 12 bases left between them. The V gene's germline CDR1 is SGHDT and CDR2 YYEEEE. The CDR3 spans 15 residues. The CDR3 DNA follows: TGTGCCAGCAGCTTGGGGGGTACAGGGAAAGAGACCCAGTACTTC. Translated: CASSLGGTGKETQYF. The full variable domain, in which reference TRBV5-6 and TRBJ2-5 provide the parts outside the CDR3, is DAGVTQSPTHLIKTRGQQVTLRCSPKSGHDTVSWYQQALGQGPQFIFQYYEEEERQRGNFPDRFSGHQFPNYSSELNVNALLLGDSALYLCASSLGGTGKETQYFGPGTRLLVL.